This paragraph covers one T cell receptor (beta chain) sequence. What it binds is not known. This sample is part of a study of cytomegalovirus exposure and HLA in healthy donors. Study findings and constraints: A previous analysis found most TCR beta V segments productive roughly 87% or roughly 30% of the time. According to a later analysis, most TCR beta chains associated with CMV appeared HLA-restricted.

This PCR relied on a set of 60 Vbeta primers and 13 Jbeta primers. Clones were sequenced by immunoSEQ multiplex PCR, and TCRdb holds only the in-frame ones, with some missing. The sample carries 110,000 to 150,000 clones, roughly 75% recorded once. The germline V gene encodes CDR1 MNHEY and CDR2 SMNVEV (reference sequence). This CDR3 region has 14 residues. Trimming took off 5 bases at V and 4 bases at J, with 13 bases between the two ends. Sequenced: PBMCs. The chain is built from TRBV27 and TRBJ2-3; D possibly corresponds to TRBD2 (6 bases). This clonotype was obtained from a female donor in good health and CMV-seronegative. This chain's CDR3 is CASSLIAVPDTQYF. CDR3 in DNA: TGTGCCAGCAGTCTCATAGCGGTTCCAGATACGCAGTATTTT.